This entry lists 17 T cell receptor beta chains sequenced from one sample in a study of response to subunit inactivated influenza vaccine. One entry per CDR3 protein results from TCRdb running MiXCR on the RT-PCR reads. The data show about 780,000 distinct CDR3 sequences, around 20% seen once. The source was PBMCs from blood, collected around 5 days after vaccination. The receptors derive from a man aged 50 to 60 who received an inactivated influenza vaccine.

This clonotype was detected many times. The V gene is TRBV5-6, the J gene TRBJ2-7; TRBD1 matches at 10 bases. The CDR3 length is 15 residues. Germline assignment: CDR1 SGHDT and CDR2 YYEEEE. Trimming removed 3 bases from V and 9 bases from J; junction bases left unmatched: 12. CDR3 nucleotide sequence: TGTGCCAGCAGCTACTCCCCCGGGACAGGGGTAGTGCAGTACTTC. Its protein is CASSYSPGTGVVQYF.

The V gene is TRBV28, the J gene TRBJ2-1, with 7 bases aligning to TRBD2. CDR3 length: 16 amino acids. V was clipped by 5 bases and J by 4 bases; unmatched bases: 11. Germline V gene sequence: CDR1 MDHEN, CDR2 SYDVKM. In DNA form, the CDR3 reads TGTGCCAGCAGTAAGCGGGAAGTCCTGGTATACAATGAGCAGTTCTTC. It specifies CASSKREVLVYNEQFF.

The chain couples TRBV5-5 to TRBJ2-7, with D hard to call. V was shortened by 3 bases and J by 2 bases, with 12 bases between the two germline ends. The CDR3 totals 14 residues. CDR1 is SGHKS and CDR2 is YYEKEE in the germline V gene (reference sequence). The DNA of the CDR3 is TGTGCCAGCAGCTGGCGAAGTGAAGCCTACGAGCAGTACTTC. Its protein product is CASSWRSEAYEQYF.

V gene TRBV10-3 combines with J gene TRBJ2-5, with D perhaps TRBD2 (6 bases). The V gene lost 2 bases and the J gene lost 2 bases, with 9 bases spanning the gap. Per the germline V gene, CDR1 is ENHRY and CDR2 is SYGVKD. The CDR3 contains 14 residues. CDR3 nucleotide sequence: TGTGCCATCAGTGAGATGGGGAGGCAAGAGACCCAGTACTTC. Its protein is CAISEMGRQETQYF.

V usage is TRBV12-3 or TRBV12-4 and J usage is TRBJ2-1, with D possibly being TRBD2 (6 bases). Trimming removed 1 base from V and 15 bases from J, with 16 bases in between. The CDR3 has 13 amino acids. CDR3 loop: CASSLVGGFLRFF. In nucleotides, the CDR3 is TGTGCCAGCAGTTTAGTTGGGGGGTTCCTTCGGTTCTTC.

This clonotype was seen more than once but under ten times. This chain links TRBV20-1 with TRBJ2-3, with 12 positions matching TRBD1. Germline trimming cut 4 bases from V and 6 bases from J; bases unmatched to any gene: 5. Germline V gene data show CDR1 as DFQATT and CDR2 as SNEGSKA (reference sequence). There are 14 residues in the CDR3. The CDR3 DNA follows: TGCAGTGCTACCGGGACAGGGGGCATGGATACGCAGTATTTT. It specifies CSATGTGGMDTQYF.

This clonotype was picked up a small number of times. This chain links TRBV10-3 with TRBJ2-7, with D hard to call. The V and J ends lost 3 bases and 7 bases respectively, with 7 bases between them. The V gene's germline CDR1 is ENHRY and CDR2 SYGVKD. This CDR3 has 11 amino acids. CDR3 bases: TGTGCCATCAGTGAACCCGGTGAGCAGTACTTC. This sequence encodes CAISEPGEQYF.

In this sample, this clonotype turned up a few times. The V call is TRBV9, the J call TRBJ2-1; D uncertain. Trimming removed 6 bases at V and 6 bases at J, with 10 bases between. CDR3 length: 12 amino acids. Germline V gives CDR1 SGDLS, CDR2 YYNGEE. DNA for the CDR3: TGTGCCAGCACCCTTTCGGGCAATGAGCAGTTCTTC. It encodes CASTLSGNEQFF. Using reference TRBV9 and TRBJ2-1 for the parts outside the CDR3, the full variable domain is DSGVTQTPKHLITATGQRVTLRCSPRSGDLSVYWYQQSLDQGLQFLIQYYNGEERAKGNILERFSAQQFPDLHSELNLSSLELGDSALYFCASTLSGNEQFFGPGTRLTVL.

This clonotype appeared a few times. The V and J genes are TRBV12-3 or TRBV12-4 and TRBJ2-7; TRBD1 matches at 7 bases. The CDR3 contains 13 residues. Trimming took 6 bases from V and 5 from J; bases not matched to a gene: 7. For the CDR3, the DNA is TGTGCCAGCAGACCGGACAGGTCTAACGAGCAGTACTTC. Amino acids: CASRPDRSNEQYF.

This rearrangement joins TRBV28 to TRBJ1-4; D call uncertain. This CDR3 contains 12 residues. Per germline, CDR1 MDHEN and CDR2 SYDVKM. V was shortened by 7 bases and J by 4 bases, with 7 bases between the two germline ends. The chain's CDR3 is CASMSDNEKLFF. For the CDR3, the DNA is TGTGCCAGCATGTCAGATAATGAAAAACTGTTTTTT.

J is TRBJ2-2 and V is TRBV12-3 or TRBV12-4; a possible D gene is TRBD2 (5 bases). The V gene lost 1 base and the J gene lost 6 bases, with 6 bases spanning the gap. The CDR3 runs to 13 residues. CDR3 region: CASSLVEAGELFF. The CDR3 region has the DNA TGTGCCAGCAGTTTAGTGGAGGCCGGGGAGCTGTTTTTT.

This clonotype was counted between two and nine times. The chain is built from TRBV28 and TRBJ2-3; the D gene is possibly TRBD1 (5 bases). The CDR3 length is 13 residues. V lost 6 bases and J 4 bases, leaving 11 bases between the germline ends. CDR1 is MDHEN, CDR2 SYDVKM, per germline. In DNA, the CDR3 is TGTGCCAGCAGAAATATAGGGGCAGATACGCAGTATTTT. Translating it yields CASRNIGADTQYF.

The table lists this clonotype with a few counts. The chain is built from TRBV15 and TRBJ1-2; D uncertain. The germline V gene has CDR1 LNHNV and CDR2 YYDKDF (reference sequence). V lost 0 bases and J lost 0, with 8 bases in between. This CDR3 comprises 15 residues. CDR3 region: CATSRDQRTNYGYTF. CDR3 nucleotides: TGTGCCACCAGCAGAGATCAAAGGACTAACTATGGCTACACCTTC.

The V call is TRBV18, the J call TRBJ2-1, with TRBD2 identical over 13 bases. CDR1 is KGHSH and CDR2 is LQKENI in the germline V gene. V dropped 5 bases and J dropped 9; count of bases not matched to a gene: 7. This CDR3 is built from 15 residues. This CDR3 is CASSSGLAGAGEQFF. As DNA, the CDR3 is TGTGCCAGCTCATCAGGACTAGCGGGAGCAGGTGAGCAGTTCTTC.

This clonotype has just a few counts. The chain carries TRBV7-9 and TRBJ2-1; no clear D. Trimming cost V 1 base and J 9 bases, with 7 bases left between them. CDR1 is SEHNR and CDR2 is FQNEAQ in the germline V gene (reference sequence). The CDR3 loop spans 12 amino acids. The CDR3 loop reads CASSLVDPEQFF. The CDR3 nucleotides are TGTGCCAGCAGCTTAGTTGATCCTGAGCAGTTCTTC.

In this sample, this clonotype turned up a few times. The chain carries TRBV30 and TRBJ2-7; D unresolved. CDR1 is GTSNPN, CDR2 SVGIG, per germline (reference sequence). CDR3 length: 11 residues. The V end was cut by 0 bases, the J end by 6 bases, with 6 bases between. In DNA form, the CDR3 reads TGTGCCTGGAGTGTACGTTTCGAGCAGTACTTC. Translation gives CAWSVRFEQYF.

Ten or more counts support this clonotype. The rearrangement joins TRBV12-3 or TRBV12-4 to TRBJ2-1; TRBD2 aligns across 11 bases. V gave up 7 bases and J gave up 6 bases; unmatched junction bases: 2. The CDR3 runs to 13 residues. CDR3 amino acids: CASTGLAGNEQFF. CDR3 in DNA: TGTGCCAGCACCGGACTAGCGGGCAATGAGCAGTTCTTC.